One sample yielded the 6 T cell receptor beta chains listed below, sequenced in a study of cytomegalovirus exposure and HLA in healthy donors. The PCR used 60 Vbeta and 13 Jbeta primers. Clones were read by immunoSEQ multiplex PCR, and TCRdb kept only the in-frame ones, dropping some. The table shows 150,000 to 180,000 clones, with about 80% occurring only once. The sample consisted of PBMCs. The receptors were sampled from a man aged 25 to 40 in good health and CMV-seropositive.

In DNA, the CDR3 is TGTGCCAGCAGCTTGGAAGGGGCGGGGGATATCGAGCAGTACTTC. Translation gives CASSLEGAGDIEQYF. J is TRBJ2-7 and V is TRBV5-5; 7 nucleotides agree with TRBD2. This CDR3 region has 15 residues. The J segment lost 6 bases and the V segment lost 0 bases, leaving 9 bases of the junction unmatched. The germline V gene has CDR1 SGHKS and CDR2 YYEKEE (reference sequence).

The chain couples TRBV27 to TRBJ1-5; perhaps TRBD1 as D (6 bases). Germline CDR1 reads MNHEY; CDR2 reads SMNVEV (reference sequence). Between the trimmed V and J ends, which lost 2 bases and 5 bases, there was a span of 16 bases. The CDR3 runs to 16 residues. CDR3 loop: CASSLSPGADHQPQHF. The CDR3 DNA reads as TGTGCCAGCAGTTTAAGTCCAGGGGCGGATCATCAGCCCCAGCATTTT.

The chain carries TRBV7-2 and TRBJ2-3; tentative D call: TRBD2 (5 bases). The CDR3 is 14 amino acids. CDR1 and CDR2 from the germline V gene are SGHTA and FQGNSA. V was clipped by 3 bases and J by 0 bases, with 7 bases between them. As DNA, the CDR3 is TGTGCCAGCAGCTTGAGAGGGAGCACAGATACGCAGTATTTT. The encoded protein is CASSLRGSTDTQYF.

Details on this clone: One junction end disagrees with the germline gene, perhaps due to a read error. V usage is TRBV10-3 and J usage is TRBJ1-2, with 7 bases fitting TRBD1. Germline loops: CDR1 ENHRY, CDR2 SYGVKD. The CDR3 is 16 amino acids. CDR3 in amino acids: CAISERQGLQDDGYPF. Written as DNA, the CDR3 is TGTGCCATCAGTGAGAGACAGGGCTTGCAGGACGATGGCTACCCCTTC.

J is TRBJ2-2 and V is TRBV4-1; possible D gene TRBD2, 6 bases. Trimming shortened V by 0 bases and J by 0 bases, and 11 bases separated the two germline ends. The CDR3 has 17 amino acids. Germline V CDR1 and CDR2: MGHRA, YSYEKL. For the CDR3, the DNA is TGCGCCAGCAGCCAAGATGAAGGGAGGTCGAACACCGGGGAGCTGTTTTTT. Translation: CASSQDEGRSNTGELFF.

This chain links TRBV27 with TRBJ2-7, with 7 bases aligning to TRBD1. The CDR3 covers 16 residues. V shed 5 bases, J shed 5 bases, and the junction held 15 bases outside the gene matches. In germline, CDR1 is MNHEY, CDR2 SMNVEV (reference sequence). The CDR3 DNA follows: TGTGCCAGCAGTCCAAGACGGACAGGTGCCGCTGACGAGCAGTACTTC. It translates to CASSPRRTGAADEQYF.